Below are 10 T cell receptor beta chains sequenced from a single sample in a study of molecular identifiers for immune sequencing clone quantification. From the PCR reads, TCRdb called clonotypes with MiXCR, one entry per CDR3 protein. This table has more than 85,000 distinct CDR3 sequences, about 35% appearing once. Sequenced material: naive CD8+ T cells from blood, with Jurkat cell RNA spiked in. The subset: FACS-sorted CD8+CD4-CCR7+CD45RA+ naive T cells. These receptor sequences come from a human donor in good health. Some libraries in this study had Jurkat cell RNA spiked in.

Remarks on this clonotype: One end of the junction fails to match germline, which may point to a read error. The rearrangement uses TRBV20-1 and TRBJ1-2, with a possible D match to TRBD1 (6 bases). The CDR3 has 14 amino acids. Germline-derived CDR1 and CDR2 are DFQATT and SNEGSKA (reference sequence). Written as DNA, the CDR3 is TGCAGTGCTAGAGATCAACGGGGGGCGGAAGGCTGCACCTTC. Translating it yields CSARDQRGAEGCTF.

The chain employs TRBV7-2 and TRBJ1-1; no definite D call. Germline lookup yields CDR1 SGHTA and CDR2 FQGNSA. V was pared by 1 base and J by 5 bases, with 11 bases between. CDR3 length: 14 amino acids. The CDR3 reads CASSLVAGRTEAFF. The CDR3 DNA sequence: TGTGCCAGCAGCTTAGTAGCGGGAAGGACTGAAGCTTTCTTT.

Comments on this clonotype: A junction end diverges from the germline sequence, so it may reflect a read error. The rearrangement links TRBV20-1 to TRBJ2-4, with D tentatively TRBD1 or TRBD2 (7 bases each). Germline V gene lookup returns CDR1 DFQATT and CDR2 SNEGSKA (reference sequence). The CDR3 consists of 16 residues. CDR3 sequence reads: CSARNTGEGGKNILYF. The CDR3 nucleotides read TGCAGTGCTAGGAATACAGGGGAGGGTGGCAAAAACATTCTGTACTTC.

This clonotype was seen only a few times. V gene TRBV28 combines with J gene TRBJ2-7, with D maybe TRBD2 (5 bases). From germline, CDR1 is MDHEN and CDR2 SYDVKM. Trimming cost V 5 bases and J 5 bases, with 16 bases left between them. The CDR3 is made up of 14 amino acids. The CDR3 nucleotides read TGTGCCAGCAGTCGCCCGGGATTTTTCGACGAGCAGTACTTC. Translated: CASSRPGFFDEQYF.

The genes are TRBV4-3 and TRBJ2-7; 8 bases map to TRBD1. The ends lost 4 bases at V and 5 bases at J; junction bases unmatched: 4. CDR1 is LGHNA, CDR2 YSLEER, per germline. This CDR3 is 13 amino acids long. CDR3 protein: CASSLGQGDEQYF. In nucleotides, the CDR3 is TGCGCCAGCAGCCTCGGACAGGGCGACGAGCAGTACTTC.

This clonotype was found many times. The chain employs TRBV6-6 and TRBJ2-5, with 8 positions matching TRBD2. This CDR3 is 16 amino acids long. V lost 4 bases and J lost 3; bases outside the gene matches: 10. CDR1 MNHNY and CDR2 SVGAGI come from the germline V gene (reference sequence). The CDR3 region has the DNA TGTGCCAGCAGTTTCTCGTCTAGCGGGCCGGAAGAGACCCAGTACTTC. Its translation is CASSFSSSGPEETQYF.

This clonotype appeared once. This could be a read error, since a much larger clone is one nucleotide away. The chain recombines TRBV6-6 with TRBJ1-5; D remains unclear. This CDR3 spans 15 amino acids. Germline assignment: CDR1 MNHNY and CDR2 SVGAGI (reference sequence). CDR3 in DNA: TGTGCCACAGAACGCGACGTGGGGTCTCATCAGACCCAGCATTTT. It encodes CATERDVGSHQTQHF.

Note on this clonotype: Given the absence of the conserved phenylalanine or tryptophan at the CDR3 end, a read error is likely. The rearrangement joins TRBV28 to TRBJ2-4, with 9 nucleotides matching TRBD2. After removal of 1 base from V and 2 bases from J, the junction contained 6 bases not matched to a gene. The germline V gene encodes CDR1 MDHEN and CDR2 SYDVKM. The CDR3 runs 17 residues. Here the CDR3 reads CASSLSVASGTKNIQYI. CDR3 coding DNA: TGTGCCAGCAGTTTATCTGTGGCTAGCGGGACCAAAAACATTCAGTACATC.

This rearrangement joins TRBV7-9 to TRBJ2-5, with D tentatively TRBD1 (6 bases). With 3 bases removed from V and 5 bases from J, the gap between germline ends came to 10 bases. In germline, CDR1 is SEHNR, CDR2 FQNEAQ (reference sequence). This CDR3 contains 13 residues. This CDR3 reads CASSFRGSETQYF. CDR3 DNA: TGTGCCAGCAGCTTCAGGGGATCTGAGACCCAGTACTTC.

This sequence joins TRBV14 and TRBJ2-1; TRBD2 is a possible D gene (6 bases). V dropped 4 bases and J dropped 5 bases, with 18 bases sitting between them. CDR3 length: 16 residues. Germline CDR1 reads SGHDN; CDR2 reads FVKESK. The CDR3 spells CASSLFREPPNNEQFF. The CDR3 DNA reads as TGTGCCAGCAGCCTGTTCCGGGAGCCCCCTAACAATGAGCAGTTCTTC.